This TCR beta chain comes out of a study of shared clonotypes between healthy human individuals. In the study overall: The donors, two women and a few men, were aged 18 to 49. Regarding the study as a whole: Relative to memory subsets, naive subsets generally showed larger estimated richness.

As to this clone: Its antigen is as yet unknown.

The protocol was immunoSEQ multiplex PCR, while the TCRdb copy is restricted to in-frame clones and leaves out a portion. The sample yields over 2 million clones, about 94% seen once. Terminally differentiated effector memory CD45RA+ cells were excluded by CCR7 positive selection of CD45RO-negative cells. Trimming at V came to 5 bases and at J to 7 bases, leaving 10 bases not matched to a gene. Germline values: CDR1 LNHDA, CDR2 SQIVND (reference sequence). The CDR3 spans 15 residues. The sample comprised naive CD8+ T cells sorted from blood. The source is a man younger than 35 in good health. The rearrangement links TRBV19 to TRBJ2-7; 11 bases agree with TRBD1. The CDR3 region has the DNA TGTGCCAGTAGTCCCCCGGGACAGGGGGTTAGGGAGCAGTACTTC. It translates to CASSPPGQGVREQYF.